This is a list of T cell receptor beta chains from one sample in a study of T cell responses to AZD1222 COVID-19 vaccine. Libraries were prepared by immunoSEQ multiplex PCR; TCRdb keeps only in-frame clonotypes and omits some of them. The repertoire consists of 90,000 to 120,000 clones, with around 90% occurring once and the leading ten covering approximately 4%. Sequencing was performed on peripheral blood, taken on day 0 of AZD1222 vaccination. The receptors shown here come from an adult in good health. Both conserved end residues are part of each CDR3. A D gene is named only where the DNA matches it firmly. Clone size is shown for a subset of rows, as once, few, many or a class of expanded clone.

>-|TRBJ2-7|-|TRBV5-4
CASSPYQRTVRKGPFYEQYF
TGTGCCAGCAGCCCCTACCAACGGACAGTACGAAAAGGGCCCTTCTACGAGCAGTACTTC
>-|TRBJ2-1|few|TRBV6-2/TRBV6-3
CASSYGVTEQFF
TGTGCCAGCAGTTACGGTGTAACTGAGCAGTTCTTC
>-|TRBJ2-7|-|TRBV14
CASSPGTGEQYF
TGTGCCAGCAGCCCTGGGACTGGCGAGCAGTACTTC
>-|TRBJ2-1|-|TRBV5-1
CASSSELEQFF
TGCGCCAGCAGCTCAGAGTTGGAGCAGTTCTTC
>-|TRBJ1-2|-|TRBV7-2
CASRIGLHGYTF
TGTGCCAGCAGGATAGGACTACATGGCTACACCTTC
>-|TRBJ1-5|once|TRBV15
CATSREQAQSPQHF
TGTGCCACCAGCAGAGAACAGGCTCAGTCGCCCCAGCATTTT
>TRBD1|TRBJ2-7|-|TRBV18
CASSTGQGSYEQYF
TGTGCCAGCTCGACTGGACAGGGCTCCTACGAGCAGTACTTC
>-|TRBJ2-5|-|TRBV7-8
CASSRTRETQYF
TGTGCCAGCAGCCGGACCAGAGAGACCCAGTACTTC
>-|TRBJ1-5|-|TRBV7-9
CASSLAGQPQHF
TGTGCCAGCAGCTTAGCTGGACAGCCCCAGCATTTT
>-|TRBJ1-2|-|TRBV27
CASSLGLAGGYTF
TGTGCCAGCAGTTTAGGGCTGGCGGGGGGCTACACCTTC
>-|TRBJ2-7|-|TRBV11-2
CASSFDSISYEQYF
TGTGCCAGCAGCTTCGACAGCATTTCCTACGAGCAGTACTTC
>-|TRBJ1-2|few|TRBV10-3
CAISGSGSGYTF
TGTGCCATCAGTGGGTCGGGGAGCGGCTACACCTTC
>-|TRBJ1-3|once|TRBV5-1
CASSLNGAGAGNTIYF
TGCGCCAGCAGCCTGAACGGGGCGGGTGCTGGAAACACCATATATTTT
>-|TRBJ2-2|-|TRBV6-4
CASSERLDTGELFF
TGTGCCAGCAGTGAACGCCTAGACACCGGGGAGCTGTTTTTT
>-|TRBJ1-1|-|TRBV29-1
CSVDVDGNTEAFF
TGCAGCGTTGACGTAGACGGGAACACTGAAGCTTTCTTT
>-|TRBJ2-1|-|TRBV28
CASSLLARGGGYSYNEQFF
TGTGCCAGCAGTTTATTGGCGCGGGGAGGGGGCTATTCCTACAATGAGCAGTTCTTC
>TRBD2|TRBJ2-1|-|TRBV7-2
CASSLGGGTYNEQFF
TGTGCCAGCAGCTTAGGGGGGGGTACTTACAATGAGCAGTTCTTC
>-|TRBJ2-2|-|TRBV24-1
CATSDGRSTGELFF
TGTGCCACCAGTGACGGCAGGAGCACCGGGGAGCTGTTTTTT
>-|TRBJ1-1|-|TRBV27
CASTLSGGYTEAFF
TGTGCCAGCACACTCAGCGGGGGGTACACTGAAGCTTTCTTT
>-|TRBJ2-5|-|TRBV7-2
CASSLSGSQETQYF
TGTGCCAGCAGCCTTAGTGGGTCCCAAGAGACCCAGTACTTC
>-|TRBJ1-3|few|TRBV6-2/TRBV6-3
CASSYPRSDPDRNTIYF
TGTGCCAGCAGTTACCCGCGGAGTGACCCTGACCGAAACACCATATATTTT
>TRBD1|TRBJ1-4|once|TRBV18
CASSGTEDEKLFF
TGTGCCAGCTCTGGGACAGAGGATGAAAAACTGTTTTTT
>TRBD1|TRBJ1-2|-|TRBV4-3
CASSQVPQGYRGYTF
TGCGCCAGCAGCCAAGTGCCACAGGGGTATCGTGGCTACACCTTC
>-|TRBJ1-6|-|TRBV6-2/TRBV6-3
CASSYDGAYSPLHF
TGTGCCAGCAGTTACGATGGAGCCTATTCACCCCTCCACTTT
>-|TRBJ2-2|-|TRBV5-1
CASSLAFGNTGELFF
TGCGCCAGCAGCTTGGCTTTTGGGAACACCGGGGAGCTGTTTTTT
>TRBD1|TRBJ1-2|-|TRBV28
CASSHSGQLVTVYGYTF
TGTGCCAGCAGCCACTCGGGACAGTTGGTTACAGTCTATGGCTACACCTTC
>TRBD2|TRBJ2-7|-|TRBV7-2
CASSLAVTSGYEQYF
TGTGCCAGCAGCTTAGCGGTGACTAGCGGGTACGAGCAGTACTTC
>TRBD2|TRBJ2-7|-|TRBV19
CASSPKFSGDLYEQYF
TGTGCCAGTAGTCCTAAGTTTAGCGGGGATCTCTACGAGCAGTACTTC
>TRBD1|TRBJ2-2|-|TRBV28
CASSTRQGTGELFF
TGTGCCAGCAGTACCCGACAGGGTACCGGGGAGCTGTTTTTT
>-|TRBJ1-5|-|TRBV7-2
CASSSQRAMGNQPQHF
TGTGCCAGCAGCTCCCAACGGGCAATGGGCAATCAGCCCCAGCATTTT
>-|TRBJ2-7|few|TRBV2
CASSEARYSYEQYF
TGTGCCAGCAGTGAAGCGCGCTATTCCTACGAGCAGTACTTC
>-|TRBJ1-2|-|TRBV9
CASSVEEGVLYGYTF
TGTGCCAGCAGCGTAGAGGAGGGGGTACTCTATGGCTACACCTTC
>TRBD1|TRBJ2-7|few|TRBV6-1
CASSDWTGPTYEQYF
TGTGCCAGCAGTGATTGGACAGGGCCAACCTACGAGCAGTACTTC
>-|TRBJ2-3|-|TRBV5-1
CASSYGSTDTQYF
TGCGCCAGCAGCTATGGCAGCACAGATACGCAGTATTTT
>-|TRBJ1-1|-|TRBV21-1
CASSKAGWRVTEAFF
TGTGCCAGCAGCAAAGCGGGATGGAGGGTCACTGAAGCTTTCTTT
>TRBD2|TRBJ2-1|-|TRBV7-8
CASSLVAGGFYNEQFF
TGTGCCAGCAGCTTAGTCGCGGGGGGGTTCTACAATGAGCAGTTCTTC
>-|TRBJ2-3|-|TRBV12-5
CASGLVRGNTQYF
TGTGCTAGTGGTTTGGTACGGGGGAATACGCAGTATTTT
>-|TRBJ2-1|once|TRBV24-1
CATSDPADIRQFF
TGTGCCACCAGTGATCCCGCGGACATAAGGCAGTTCTTC
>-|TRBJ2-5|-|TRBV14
CASSQVTGLETQYF
TGTGCCAGCAGCCAAGTAACAGGGTTGGAGACCCAGTACTTC
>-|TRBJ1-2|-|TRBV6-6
CASDGHDYGYTF
TGTGCCAGCGACGGTCACGACTATGGCTACACCTTC
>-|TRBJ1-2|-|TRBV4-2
CASSQGVGGGPGYTF
TGTGCCAGCAGCCAAGGTGTGGGGGGAGGGCCTGGCTACACCTTC
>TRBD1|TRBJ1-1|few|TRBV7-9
CASRRGGLNTEAFF
TGTGCCAGCAGACGAGGGGGCTTGAACACTGAAGCTTTCTTT
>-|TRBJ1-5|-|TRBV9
CASSVGGEVDQPQHF
TGTGCCAGCAGCGTAGGGGGGGAGGTGGATCAGCCCCAGCATTTT
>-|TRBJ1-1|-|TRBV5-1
CASTLFEGDRPDF
TGCGCCAGCACCCTGTTTGAGGGAGATAGACCCGACTTT
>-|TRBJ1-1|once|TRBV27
CASSFNQKMNTEAFF
TGTGCCAGCAGTTTTAACCAGAAAATGAACACTGAAGCTTTCTTT
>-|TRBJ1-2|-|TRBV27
CASSGGYGYTF
TGTGCCAGCAGTGGAGGTTATGGCTACACCTTC
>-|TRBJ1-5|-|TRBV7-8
CASSLEGGPGQPQHF
TGTGCCAGCAGCTTAGAGGGAGGGCCGGGCCAGCCCCAGCATTTT
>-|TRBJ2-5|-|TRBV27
CASSLPPPGGVGTQYF
TGTGCCAGCAGTTTACCCCCCCCAGGTGGTGTAGGGACCCAGTACTTC
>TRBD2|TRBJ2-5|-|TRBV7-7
CASSVGRGKGETQYF
TGTGCCAGCAGCGTCGGGAGGGGAAAGGGAGAGACCCAGTACTTC
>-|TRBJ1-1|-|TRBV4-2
CASSQEQVGTEAFF
TGTGCCAGCAGCCAAGAACAGGTCGGCACTGAAGCTTTCTTT
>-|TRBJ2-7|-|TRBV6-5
CASRGTSSSYEQYF
TGTGCCAGCCGCGGGACTTCCTCTTCCTACGAGCAGTACTTC
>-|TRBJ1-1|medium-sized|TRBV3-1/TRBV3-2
CASRGTSSTEAFF
TGTGCCAGCAGGGGGACATCTTCCACTGAAGCTTTCTTT
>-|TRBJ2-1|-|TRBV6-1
CASTERTGLYNEQFF
TGTGCCAGCACTGAAAGGACGGGTCTTTACAATGAGCAGTTCTTC
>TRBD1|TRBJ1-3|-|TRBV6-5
CASRITGTDGNTIYF
TGTGCCAGCAGAATTACCGGGACAGATGGAAACACCATATATTTT
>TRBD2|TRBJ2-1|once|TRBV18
CASSPLAGGGEQFF
TGTGCCAGCTCACCACTAGCGGGAGGGGGAGAGCAGTTCTTC
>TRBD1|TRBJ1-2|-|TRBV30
CAWSSRTGRGYTF
TGTGCCTGGTCCAGCCGGACAGGGAGAGGCTACACCTTC
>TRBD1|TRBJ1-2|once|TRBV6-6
CASSPHTYRDRAGYTF
TGTGCCAGCAGTCCCCATACGTACCGGGACAGGGCCGGCTACACCTTC
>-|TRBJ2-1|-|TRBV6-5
CASSYSVDEQFF
TGTGCCAGCAGTTACTCAGTGGATGAGCAGTTCTTC
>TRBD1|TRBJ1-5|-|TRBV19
CASSLTGGASNQPQHF
TGTGCCAGTAGTTTGACAGGGGGCGCGAGCAATCAGCCCCAGCATTTT
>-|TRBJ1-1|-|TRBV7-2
CASSFTGRTEAFF
TGTGCCAGCAGTTTTACAGGCCGTACTGAAGCTTTCTTT